These T cell receptor beta chains were read from a single sample in a study of blood T cell repertoires in COVID-19. Clones were read by immunoSEQ multiplex PCR, and TCRdb kept only the in-frame ones, dropping some. The sample shows roughly 180,000 clones, about 85% of them seen only once. Sequenced: peripheral blood. The receptors derive from a woman in her sixties or seventies with acute or convalescent COVID-19. Both conserved end residues are part of each CDR3.

V	J	CDR3
TRBV6-1	TRBJ1-4	CASSLGQGFEKLFF
TRBV5-1	TRBJ1-1	CASSLDRGGTEAFF
TRBV29-1	TRBJ2-1	CSVWTSGVSYNEQFF
TRBV10-3	TRBJ1-1	CAIRNRGEDTEAFF
TRBV7-2	TRBJ2-1	CASSLDFGGKGEQFF
TRBV19	TRBJ2-1	CASSIIFGGEQFF
TRBV11-2	TRBJ2-1	CASSLISGIIGDEQFF
TRBV27	TRBJ2-6	CASSRGRQGANVLTF
TRBV28	TRBJ1-2	CANPGFRDRHYGYTF
TRBV29-1	TRBJ2-5	CSVEYTSGDYGRRTQYF
TRBV29-1	TRBJ2-3	CSVSQASASTDTQYF
TRBV19	TRBJ2-5	CASRVAGGLGETQYF
TRBV2	TRBJ2-5	CASSLVGLTQETQYF
TRBV15	TRBJ1-1	CATSRDMPRTEAFF
TRBV7-9	TRBJ1-2	CASSFDGGTYGYTF
TRBV28	TRBJ1-2	CASSLLIGDSAQSRTGYTF
TRBV2	TRBJ1-2	CASSENGVYGYTF
TRBV20-1	TRBJ1-1	CSARLPGQVEF
TRBV10-3	TRBJ2-2	CAIKAGGDNGELFF
TRBV12-3/TRBV12-4	TRBJ1-6	CASSRDRNSPLHF
TRBV5-4	TRBJ1-1	CASSLVGSGREYF
TRBV19	TRBJ2-3	CASSIQTAGGLDTQYF
TRBV12-3/TRBV12-4	TRBJ2-3	CASRGGLRRLYF
TRBV28	TRBJ2-7	CASSLLTYEQYF
TRBV10-3	TRBJ1-4	CAISESSQGHEKLFF
TRBV4-1	TRBJ1-2	CASSSGIWEREVNYGYTF
TRBV7-6	TRBJ1-1	CASSPWTGRSTEAFF
TRBV28	TRBJ1-2	CASRTGTGSYRGYTF
TRBV7-9	TRBJ2-1	CASSVTGPNEQFF
TRBV5-1	TRBJ2-1	CASSQTSGIHNEQFF
TRBV6-5	TRBJ1-1	CASSTPRNTEAFF